This T cell receptor beta chain was captured in a study of T cell repertoires in cytomegalovirus infection. Study in general: CMV infection and matching HLA type were both indicated by public TCR beta signatures. Study-wide points: CMV carriers having the relevant HLA were flagged by cumulative public TCR beta family frequency. HLA-C-restricted CMV-specific TCR beta clonotypes prevailed in the ex vivo response.

TCRdb passed the reads through MiXCR, listing each CDR3 protein once. This sample has hundreds of thousands of distinct CDR3 sequences, with roughly 31% found just once. This clonotype appeared a few times. The antigen is not known. The CDR3 is 16 amino acids. Trimming stripped 4 bases from V and 1 base from J, with 16 bases between. In germline, CDR1 is LNHDA, CDR2 SQIVND (reference sequence). This chain connects TRBV19 to TRBJ1-1; a weak D match, TRBD1 (5 bases). Source material: PBMCs. The TCR sequence derives from a human donor in good health (CMV status not recorded). Some clones in this sample may be carry-over from other donors' samples. In DNA form, the CDR3 reads TGTGCCAGTAGTAAAGGGCAGGGAGTAGGGAACACTGAAGCTTTCTTT. Its translation is CASSKGQGVGNTEAFF.